A selection of T cell receptor beta chains follows, all from one sample in a study of cytomegalovirus exposure and HLA in healthy donors. Here immunoSEQ multiplex PCR was the method, and the copy in TCRdb shows in-frame clones only, minus some. The sample contains under 110,000 clones, 75% of which appear only once. The source material was PBMCs. Receptors originate from a man in his fifties or sixties in good health and CMV-seronegative. Each CDR3 is given with its conserved first and last residue. The D gene is left open where the match is weak. Clone size is shown for a subset of rows, as once, few, many or a class of expanded clone.

>.|TRBJ2-2|.|TRBV28
CASSFPAGELFF
TGTGCCAGCAGTTTTCCAGCCGGGGAGCTGTTTTTT
>TRBD1|TRBJ1-5|few|TRBV28
CASSLQGVGQPQHF
TGTGCCAGCAGTTTGCAGGGGGTAGGACAGCCCCAGCATTTT
>.|TRBJ2-2|few|TRBV7-2
CASSSSTGELFF
TGTGCCAGCAGCTCCTCGACCGGGGAGCTGTTTTTT
>.|TRBJ2-1|.|TRBV29-1
CSVEGPNEQFF
TGCAGCGTTGAAGGGCCCAATGAGCAGTTCTTC
>.|TRBJ1-1|.|TRBV19
CASSIVGVNTEAFF
TGTGCCAGTAGTATAGTTGGAGTGAACACTGAAGCTTTCTTT
>.|TRBJ1-4|.|TRBV2
CASSESGVGDEKLFF
TGTGCCAGCAGTGAATCGGGTGTCGGGGATGAAAAACTGTTTTTT
>.|TRBJ1-1|.|TRBV28
CVVQEVNTEAFF
TGCGTTGTGCAGGAGGTCAACACTGAAGCTTTCTTT
>TRBD2|TRBJ2-5|.|TRBV28
CASSPGGTGASYQYF
TGTGCCAGCAGCCCGGGGGGGACTGGGGCTAGTTACCAGTACTTC
>.|TRBJ1-4|once|TRBV28
CASSSPRGINEKLFF
TGTGCCAGCAGTTCTCCCAGAGGGATTAATGAAAAACTGTTTTTT
>.|TRBJ2-1|.|TRBV19
CASGLSPPGVF
TGTGCCAGTGGACTGTCTCCTCCTGGGGTCTTC
>TRBD2|TRBJ2-3|few|TRBV2
CASRGISGGGTDTQYF
TGTGCCAGCAGAGGGATAAGCGGGGGGGGCACAGATACGCAGTATTTT
>TRBD1|TRBJ1-6|.|TRBV5-5
CASSLTTGVGDSPLHF
TGTGCCAGCAGCCTCACTACAGGGGTTGGGGATTCACCCCTCCACTTT
>TRBD1|TRBJ2-5|.|TRBV19
CASRTTGGDKETQYF
TGTGCCAGTAGAACCACAGGGGGCGACAAAGAGACCCAGTACTTC
>TRBD2|TRBJ2-1|.|TRBV10-3
CAISERSGVYNEQFF
TGTGCCATCAGTGAGCGCAGCGGGGTATACAATGAGCAGTTCTTC
>TRBD1|TRBJ1-5|.|TRBV7-8
CASSSTGTVNQPQHF
TGTGCCAGCAGTTCGACCGGGACAGTAAATCAGCCCCAGCATTTT
>TRBD2|TRBJ2-3|.|TRBV29-1
CSVEKREGTDTQYF
TGCAGCGTTGAAAAGCGGGAGGGCACAGATACGCAGTATTTT
>.|TRBJ2-6|.|TRBV19
CASSGGQFGANVLTF
TGTGCCAGTAGCGGTGGGCAGTTTGGGGCCAACGTCCTGACTTTC
>.|TRBJ2-7|.|TRBV7-9
CSSSLFVPKWGRHYEQYF
TGTTCCAGCAGCTTATTCGTCCCGAAGTGGGGGAGGCACTACGAGCAGTACTTC
>TRBD2|TRBJ2-7|.|TRBV7-6
CASSLPAGGNYEQYF
TGTGCCAGCAGCTTACCAGCGGGAGGTAACTACGAGCAGTACTTC
>TRBD1|TRBJ1-2|.|TRBV2
CASSGTRTGSYGYTF
TGTGCCAGCAGTGGAACCCGGACAGGTTCCTATGGCTACACCTTC
>.|TRBJ1-5|.|TRBV19
CASRGHSNQPQHF
TGTGCCAGTAGGGGGCATAGCAATCAGCCCCAGCATTTT
>.|TRBJ1-2|.|TRBV7-9
CASSRQATQGYGYTF
TGTGCCAGCAGCCGTCAGGCTACCCAGGGCTATGGCTACACCTTC
>.|TRBJ1-5|.|TRBV28
CASSFPAGVMDQPQHF
TGTGCCAGCAGTTTCCCGGCAGGGGTTATGGATCAGCCCCAGCATTTT
>TRBD1|TRBJ2-7|.|TRBV7-2
CASSSSPGGEQYF
TGTGCCAGCAGCTCCTCACCAGGGGGCGAGCAGTACTTC
>.|TRBJ2-3|.|TRBV9
CASSAPPTTTDTQYF
TGTGCCAGCAGCGCGCCCCCTACTACCACAGATACGCAGTATTTT
>.|TRBJ2-3|.|TRBV5-4
CASSLRSGDTQYF
TGTGCCAGCAGCTTGCGGTCGGGTGATACGCAGTATTTT
>.|TRBJ1-2|.|TRBV6-5
CASSYEGLAGYTF
TGTGCCAGCAGTTACGAGGGTCTGGCTGGCTACACCTTC
>.|TRBJ2-7|.|TRBV21-1
CASSEPVSTGRSSSSYEQYF
TGTGCCAGCAGCGAACCGGTGTCCACAGGACGATCCTCAAGCTCCTACGAGCAGTACTTC
>TRBD1|TRBJ2-1|.|TRBV28
CASSLRDRGYYNEQFF
TGTGCCAGCAGTTTAAGGGACAGGGGATACTACAATGAGCAGTTCTTC
>.|TRBJ2-4|.|TRBV7-3
CASSQLGQGSIQYF
TGTGCCAGCAGTCAATTGGGGCAGGGAAGCATTCAGTACTTC
>.|TRBJ2-3|few|TRBV11-2
CASSLATGKLTDTQYF
TGTGCCAGCAGCTTAGCCACAGGGAAGTTAACAGATACGCAGTATTTT
>TRBD1|TRBJ1-2|few|TRBV5-5
CASSRTGRGVYGYTF
TGTGCCAGCAGCCGGACAGGGAGGGGTGTCTATGGCTACACCTTC
>.|TRBJ2-5|.|TRBV18
CASSPPVGRQETQYF
TGTGCCAGCTCACCCCCAGTGGGGAGGCAAGAGACCCAGTACTTC
>.|TRBJ1-2|.|TRBV6-1
CASYDHTGYGYTF
TGTGCCAGCTACGACCATACAGGGTATGGCTACACCTTC
>TRBD1|TRBJ2-7|.|TRBV2
CASSEDGTGMYEQYF
TGTGCCAGCAGTGAAGACGGGACAGGGATGTACGAGCAGTACTTC
>.|TRBJ1-6|.|TRBV6-4
CASLFWGDSPLHF
TGTGCCAGCCTTTTCTGGGGCGATTCACCCCTCCACTTT
>.|TRBJ2-5|.|TRBV11-2
CASSIQSLEQYF
TGTGCCAGCAGCATCCAGAGCTTGGAGCAGTACTTC
>.|TRBJ2-5|few|TRBV4-2
CASSQGSSGQETQYF
TGTGCCAGCAGCCAAGGATCCAGCGGCCAAGAGACCCAGTACTTC
>.|TRBJ2-2|.|TRBV21-1
CASSGGTSVYYGAGELFF
TGTGCCAGCAGCGGTGGGACTAGCGTATACTATGGGGCCGGGGAGCTGTTTTTT
>TRBD1|TRBJ2-5|.|TRBV9
CASSIRQGGGETQYF
TGTGCCAGCAGCATACGACAGGGGGGAGGAGAGACCCAGTACTTC
>TRBD2|TRBJ2-5|.|TRBV9
CASSVGTSGRAVVETQYF
TGTGCCAGCAGCGTAGGGACTAGCGGGAGGGCCGTGGTTGAGACCCAGTACTTC
>.|TRBJ2-6|.|TRBV5-1
CASSLTRGGANVLTF
TGCGCCAGCAGCCTAACCAGGGGTGGGGCCAACGTCCTGACTTTC